Here is one T cell receptor (beta chain) with its context. Its matching antigen is unknown. The record originates from a study of T cell repertoires in cytomegalovirus infection. Study-wide background: An indication of both CMV infection and matching HLA type came from public TCR beta signatures.

TCRdb itself ran the reads through MiXCR, one entry per CDR3 protein. Of hundreds of thousands of distinct CDR3 sequences detected, more than 8% appear once; the ten largest clones hold about 4.5%. Study observations and caveats: There were carriers of CMV plus the relevant HLA, and cumulative public TCR beta family frequency identified them. The ex vivo response showed dominance by HLA-C-restricted CMV-specific TCR beta clonotypes.

This CDR3 has 14 residues. The V and J ends lost 0 bases and 4 bases respectively, with 7 bases between them. Germline V gene lookup returns CDR1 LNHNV and CDR2 YYDKDF (reference sequence). This sequence joins TRBV15 and TRBJ2-1; possibly TRBD1 for D (6 bases). The specimen sequenced was PBMCs. The receptor was isolated from a human donor in good health (CMV status not recorded). Some clones in this sample may be carry-over from other donors' samples. The chain's CDR3 is CATSRETGYNEQFF. The CDR3 bases are TGTGCCACCAGCAGAGAGACAGGTTACAATGAGCAGTTCTTC.